The next 27 T cell receptor beta chains were all read from a single sample in a study of T cell responses to AZD1222 COVID-19 vaccine. The table came from immunoSEQ multiplex PCR; TCRdb's copy has only in-frame clones and leaves some out. The sample has 95,000 to 150,000 clones, 70% to 90% seen once. Sequencing was performed on peripheral blood, taken on day 0 of AZD1222 vaccination. The source is an adult in good health.

V gene TRBV13 combines with J gene TRBJ2-7, with 11 bases lining up with TRBD2. The germline V gene encodes CDR1 PRHDT and CDR2 FYEKMQ (reference sequence). The CDR3 consists of 16 residues. Trimming cost V 5 bases and J 1 base; bases outside gene matches: 7. The CDR3 region has the DNA TGTGCCAGCAGCCCTGGGGGGACTAGCGGATCCTACGAGCAGTACTTC. As protein: CASSPGGTSGSYEQYF.

V gene TRBV5-4 combines with J gene TRBJ1-3, with 9 bases lining up with TRBD1. Germline trimming cut 4 bases from V and 5 bases from J; bases unmatched to any gene: 7. The CDR3 runs 15 residues. Germline V gene lookup returns CDR1 SGHNT and CDR2 YYREEE (reference sequence). CDR3 sequence reads: CASSRAQGARNTIYF. CDR3 coding DNA: TGTGCCAGCAGCCGGGCACAGGGGGCGAGAAACACCATATATTTT.

This chain links TRBV21-1 with TRBJ2-2; the listed D gene, TRBD1, was not tested against the DNA. TRBV21-1 is marked as a pseudogene. This CDR3 region has 16 residues. CDR3 loop: CASSRIGTGSTGELFF. As DNA, the CDR3 is TGTGCCAGCAGCCGGATAGGGACAGGGTCCACCGGGGAGCTGTTTTTT.

The chain uses TRBV28 and TRBJ2-7, with 7 positions matching TRBD1. This CDR3 has 18 amino acids. Germline V lookup: CDR1 MDHEN, CDR2 SYDVKM. With 2 bases clipped from V and 2 bases from J, the junction kept 15 bases outside the gene matches. The CDR3 DNA follows: TGTGCCAGCAGTTTAATCATGGCGAACGACAGGGCACCCTACGAGCAGTACTTC. Protein: CASSLIMANDRAPYEQYF.

The chain combines TRBV21-1 with TRBJ2-7; TRBD1, the D gene given by the table, was not confirmed from the DNA. TRBV21-1 is a documented pseudogene. The CDR3 totals 15 residues. This CDR3 reads CASRTTDRGIYEQYF. The CDR3 DNA reads TGTGCCAGCAGAACTACGGACAGGGGGATCTACGAGCAGTACTTC.

The chain is built from TRBV12-3 or TRBV12-4 and TRBJ2-5; D unresolved. V was trimmed by 1 base and J by 1 base, leaving 4 bases between them. The CDR3 runs 13 residues. In DNA, the CDR3 is TGTGCCAGCAGTTTAGGGGTCCAAGAGACCCAGTACTTC. This sequence encodes CASSLGVQETQYF.

In nucleotides, the CDR3 is TGTGCCAGCAGCTTGGGTCTAGCTGGAGATACGCAGTATTTT. It codes for CASSLGLAGDTQYF. The rearrangement joins TRBV5-4 to TRBJ2-3, with D perhaps matching TRBD2 (5 bases). Trimming pared 0 bases from V and 5 bases from J, leaving 10 bases between. Germline CDR1 and CDR2: SGHNT and YYREEE (reference sequence). This CDR3 has 14 amino acids.

The rearrangement joins TRBV7-9 to TRBJ2-2; 9 bases are shared with TRBD2. CDR1 and CDR2 (germline): SEHNR, FQNEAQ (reference sequence). J was trimmed by 5 bases and V by 1 base; bases with no gene match: 8. The CDR3 covers 17 residues. DNA for the CDR3: TGTGCCAGCAGCTTAGTCCTAGCGGGAATGGGAACCGGGGAGCTGTTTTTT. Its translation: CASSLVLAGMGTGELFF.

The gene calls are TRBV5-1 and TRBJ1-6; D gene unclear. In germline, CDR1 is SGHRS, CDR2 YFSETQ. The CDR3 covers 13 residues. V gave up 0 bases and J gave up 7 bases, with 5 bases separating them. The CDR3 coding sequence is TGCGCCAGCAGCTTGGAGGTGAATTCACCCCTCCACTTT. It is translated as CASSLEVNSPLHF.

The chain combines TRBV5-1 with TRBJ2-1; D remains ambiguous. Trimming cost V 0 bases and J 4 bases, with 11 bases left between them. From germline, CDR1 is SGHRS and CDR2 YFSETQ. CDR3 length: 15 residues. The CDR3 sequence: CASSLASVRYNEQFF. The CDR3, as DNA: TGCGCCAGCAGCTTGGCGTCAGTTCGATACAATGAGCAGTTCTTC.

In this sample, this clone is large (0.1 to 1%). The chain has TRBV14 and TRBJ2-7, with TRBD1 as a possible D gene (5 bases). Trimming shortened V by 5 bases and J by 4 bases, and 15 bases separated the two germline ends. Germline CDR1 and CDR2: SGHDN and FVKESK. The length of the CDR3 is 14 residues. DNA for the CDR3: TGTGCCAGCAGCGGATACAGGTGGGGTTACGAGCAGTACTTC. This sequence encodes CASSGYRWGYEQYF.

The J gene is TRBJ1-3, the V gene TRBV5-8; D unresolved. The germline V gene encodes CDR1 SGHTS and CDR2 YDEGEE. Trimming took off 6 bases at V and 0 bases at J, with 10 bases between the two ends. This CDR3 comprises 14 residues. The CDR3 bases are TGTGCCAGCACCAAAGGGATCTCTGGAAACACCATATATTTT. Translating gives CASTKGISGNTIYF. Full variable domain (remainder filled in from reference TRBV5-8 and TRBJ1-3): EAGVTQSPTHLIKTRGQQATLRCSPISGHTSVYWYQQALGLGLQFLLWYDEGEERNRGNFPPRFSGRQFPNYSSELNVNALELEDSALYLCASTKGISGNTIYFGEGSWLTVV.

CDR3: CASSQGSTDTQYF. The CDR3 DNA sequence: TGTGCCAGCAGCCAGGGTAGCACAGATACGCAGTATTTT. The V call is TRBV2, the J call TRBJ2-3; D is possibly TRBD1 (5 bases). Deletions cut 6 bases from V and 0 bases from J, with 7 bases between. The CDR3 is 13 residues long. Germline V lookup: CDR1 SNHLY, CDR2 FYNNEI.

This sequence joins TRBV5-4 and TRBJ2-7, with TRBD2 as a possible D gene (6 bases). The germline V and J ends were trimmed by 4 bases and 2 bases, with 16 bases remaining between them. CDR1 and CDR2 from the germline V gene are SGHNT and YYREEE (reference sequence). This CDR3 has 15 residues. The CDR3: CASSPRDGPTYEQYF. CDR3 bases: TGTGCCAGCAGCCCGCGGGACGGACCCACCTACGAGCAGTACTTC. Looking up the rest from reference TRBV5-4 and TRBJ2-7 gives the full variable domain: ETGVTQSPTHLIKTRGQQVTLRCSSQSGHNTVSWYQQALGQGPQFIFQYYREEENGRGNFPPRFSGLQFPNYSSELNVNALELDDSALYLCASSPRDGPTYEQYFGPGTRLTVT.

V usage is TRBV28 and J usage is TRBJ1-5; tentative D call: TRBD1 (5 bases). V lost 6 bases to trimming and J lost 0 bases, with 36 bases between them. Germline CDR1 reads MDHEN; CDR2 reads SYDVKM. This CDR3 is built from 23 residues. CDR3 in DNA: TGTGCCAGCAGCCTGACTTATTTCCCCCACGGGGCCCTACATTGGCATAGCAATCAGCCCCAGCATTTT. It codes for CASSLTYFPHGALHWHSNQPQHF.

V is TRBV6-5 and J is TRBJ2-1, with TRBD2 matching over 8 bases. V lost 4 bases to trimming and J lost 5 bases; unmatched junction nucleotides: 7. Germline V CDR1 and CDR2: MNHEY, SVGAGI. The CDR3 sequence is 15 residues long. The CDR3, as DNA: TGTGCCAGCAGTTCAGGAGCGGGAGTAGACAATGAGCAGTTCTTC. Its protein product is CASSSGAGVDNEQFF.

Notes on this clone: The same CDR3 also results from other DNA sequences found in this sample. The CDR3 DNA reads as TGCGCCAGCAGCTCCCAAGAGACCCAGTACTTC. This gives the protein CASSSQETQYF. This sequence joins TRBV5-1 and TRBJ2-5; D is unclear. Trimming shortened V by 3 bases and J by 1 base, and 1 base separated the two germline ends. The CDR3 extends over 11 amino acids. Germline loops: CDR1 SGHRS, CDR2 YFSETQ.

The chain combines TRBV11-3 with TRBJ2-7; D is ambiguous. The V end was cut by 4 bases, the J end by 2 bases, with 12 bases between. Germline V gene sequence: CDR1 SGHNT, CDR2 YENEEA. This CDR3 is 14 amino acids long. The CDR3 sequence: CASSSRALPYEQYF. The DNA for the CDR3 is TGTGCCAGCAGCTCTCGGGCCCTCCCCTACGAGCAGTACTTC.

V is TRBV20-1 and J is TRBJ2-7, with a possible D match to TRBD2 (5 bases). V was shortened by 3 bases and J by 5 bases, with 11 bases between the two germline ends. The CDR3 extends over 12 amino acids. CDR1 and CDR2 from the germline V gene are DFQATT and SNEGSKA (reference sequence). The chain's CDR3 is CSASPGIHEQYF. In nucleotides, the CDR3 is TGCAGTGCTAGTCCGGGGATCCACGAGCAGTACTTC.

The chain links TRBV7-9 to TRBJ2-1, with 11 bases identical to TRBD2. CDR1 and CDR2 (germline): SEHNR, FQNEAQ (reference sequence). This CDR3 is built from 15 residues. The trim removed 3 bases at V and 5 bases at J, leaving 3 bases unmatched. The DNA for the CDR3 is TGTGCCAGCAGCTTGGAACTAGCGGGGGACAATGAGCAGTTCTTC. Encoded protein: CASSLELAGDNEQFF.

This chain connects TRBV29-1 to TRBJ2-3; weak D call: TRBD1 (5 bases). The CDR3 totals 13 residues. Germline V CDR1 and CDR2: SQVTM, ANQGSEA. V lost 5 bases, J lost 2 bases, and 11 bases lay in between. This CDR3 reads CSVLWGFTDTQYF. The CDR3 nucleotides read TGCAGCGTTCTGTGGGGCTTCACAGATACGCAGTATTTT.

As DNA, the CDR3 is TGCGCCAGCAGCTTGGGGCTAGGTGAGCGCACCTACGAGCAGTACTTC. As protein: CASSLGLGERTYEQYF. The chain combines TRBV5-1 with TRBJ2-7, with D unclear. CDR1 and CDR2 (germline): SGHRS, YFSETQ. The CDR3 loop spans 16 amino acids. V lost 0 bases and J lost 2, with 15 bases in between.

In DNA, the CDR3 is TGTGCCAGCAGTGACTCGTGGCAGGGAGATACGCAGTATTTT. Translating it yields CASSDSWQGDTQYF. The chain employs TRBV6-4 and TRBJ2-3; D may be TRBD1 (5 bases). Per the germline V gene, CDR1 is MRHNA and CDR2 is SNTAGT. This CDR3 has 14 amino acids. V was pared by 0 bases and J by 5 bases, with 9 bases between.

The CDR3 bases are TGCGCCAGCAGTCAGGGGGCGAACACTGAAGCTTTCTTT. Translation gives CASSQGANTEAFF. The chain is built from TRBV5-1 and TRBJ1-1, with TRBD1 identical over 8 bases. The CDR3 totals 13 residues. From germline, CDR1 is SGHRS and CDR2 YFSETQ. Germline trimming cut 5 bases from V and 1 base from J; bases unmatched to any gene: 1.

This clone was detected once. The J gene is TRBJ2-7, the V gene TRBV6-5, with D hard to call. Germline V gene sequence: CDR1 MNHEY, CDR2 SVGAGI. The CDR3 is 13 amino acids. Trimming took off 4 bases at V and 0 bases at J, with 7 bases between the two ends. CDR3: CASSSALSYEQYF. The DNA for the CDR3 is TGTGCCAGCAGTTCTGCCCTCTCCTACGAGCAGTACTTC.

The genes are TRBV10-1 and TRBJ2-1; the match to TRBD1 covers 7 bases. The CDR3 is made up of 16 amino acids. Germline V gene sequence: CDR1 WNHNN, CDR2 SYGVQD (reference sequence). V gave up 7 bases and J gave up 6 bases; unmatched junction bases: 15. DNA of the CDR3: TGCGCCAGCAAGTTTGGGACAGTAAAGAAGGCCAATGAGCAGTTCTTC. Translation: CASKFGTVKKANEQFF.

The J gene is TRBJ2-1, the V gene TRBV5-4; 12 bases are shared with TRBD2. CDR3 length: 15 amino acids. CDR1 and CDR2 from the germline V gene are SGHNT and YYREEE (reference sequence). J gave up 3 bases and V 3 bases, and 1 base lay outside the gene matches. The CDR3 DNA is TGTGCCAGCAGCTCGGGACTAGCGGGCTACAATGAGCAGTTCTTC. Protein: CASSSGLAGYNEQFF.